This entry lists 15 T cell receptor beta chains sequenced from one sample in a study of CD8+CD57+ T cells in acquired aplastic anemia. TCR beta VDJ and CDR3 profiles were obtained from a genomic DNA template. One entry per CDR3 protein, called by TCRdb with MiXCR from the reads. The sample holds 400,000 to 450,000 distinct CDR3 sequences, just under 70% seen once. Source material: sorted CD4+, CD8+, or CD8+CD57+ T cells (not recorded which) from PBMCs. These receptors all come from a human donor in good health, serving as a control.

With respect to this clonotype: The junction shows a germline mismatch at one end, possibly a read error. The rearrangement links TRBV7-2 to TRBJ2-7; the D is unclear. The CDR3 has 13 amino acids. Germline V gives CDR1 SGHTA, CDR2 FQGNSA. The CDR3 sequence: CASSPAERPPPHF. CDR3 DNA sequence: TGTGCCAGCAGCCCGGCGGAGCGACCGCCACCGCACTTC.

The V gene is TRBV6-1, the J gene TRBJ1-2; the match to TRBD1 covers 7 bases. CDR1 is MNHNS and CDR2 is SASEGT in the germline V gene. The V segment lost 4 bases and the J segment 3 bases; nucleotides outside the gene matches: 5. CDR3 size: 14 residues. CDR3 in DNA: TGTGCCAGCAGTGGGGCAGGGGGAGACTATGGCTACACCTTC. The encoded protein is CASSGAGGDYGYTF.

This clonotype was counted ten times or more. The V and J genes are TRBV2 and TRBJ2-5, with 8 positions matching TRBD2. Germline values: CDR1 SNHLY, CDR2 FYNNEI. The junction had 7 bases not matched to a gene; V was cut back by 4 bases and J by 3 bases. There are 15 residues in the CDR3. CDR3 bases: TGTGCCAGCAGTGGCCTAGCGGGCGCCGAAGAGACCCAGTACTTC. Its translation is CASSGLAGAEETQYF.

Details on this clonotype: The germline gene is not matched at one end of the junction; a read error may be the cause. The genes are TRBV7-3 and TRBJ1-2, with D perhaps matching TRBD1 (5 bases). The length of the CDR3 is 14 residues. Germline-derived CDR1 and CDR2 are SGHTA and FQGTGA. For the CDR3, the DNA is TGTGCCAGCAGCGCGACAGAGGTAGGCTACACCTACGGTTTC. It specifies CASSATEVGYTYGF.

This clonotype was recorded only once. The chain combines TRBV7-7 with TRBJ2-7; 15 bases are a match to TRBD2. The germline gives CDR1 SSHAT, CDR2 FNYEAQ (reference sequence). This CDR3 has 14 amino acids. The J segment lost 6 bases and the V segment lost 5 bases, leaving 2 bases of the junction unmatched. The CDR3 spells CASSRGLAGGEQYF. The CDR3 DNA sequence: TGTGCCAGCAGCCGGGGACTAGCGGGGGGCGAGCAGTACTTC.

A remark on this clonotype: Given the absence of the conserved phenylalanine or tryptophan at the CDR3 end, a read error is likely. The DNA is omitted, as the CDR3 cannot be located on it reliably, and the CDR3 follows TCRdb's listing. J is TRBJ1-6 and V is TRBV29-1. The CDR3 is 15 amino acids in total, end residues counted. CDR1 is SQVTM and CDR2 is ANQGSEA in the germline V gene. This CDR3 is CSVDRPAAYGYTLRS.

This chain joins TRBV7-2 and TRBJ1-2; 7 bases are shared with TRBD1. Trimming removed 5 bases from V and 10 bases from J; junction bases left unmatched: 16. This CDR3 is 15 amino acids long. The germline V gene encodes CDR1 SGHTA and CDR2 FQGNSA. The CDR3 spells CASSRQGRDEQFYTF. DNA for the CDR3: TGTGCCAGCAGCCGACAGGGCAGGGATGAGCAGTTCTACACCTTC. Based on the CDR3 plus reference TRBV7-2 and TRBJ1-2, the full variable domain is GAGVSQSPSNKVTEKGKDVELRCDPISGHTALYWYRQSLGQGLEFLIYFQGNSAPDKSGLPSDRFSAERTGGSVSTLTIQRTQQEDSAVYLCASSRQGRDEQFYTFGSGTRLTVV.

The chain employs TRBV19 and TRBJ1-5; maybe TRBD1 (6 bases). The CDR3 sequence is 13 residues long. With 6 bases removed from V and 7 bases from J, the gap between germline ends came to 13 bases. Germline values: CDR1 LNHDA, CDR2 SQIVND (reference sequence). The CDR3 sequence is CASSIRGLQPQHF. CDR3 coding DNA: TGTGCCAGTAGCATCAGGGGATTGCAGCCCCAGCATTTT.

The V and J genes are TRBV2 and TRBJ2-1; D uncertain. Trimming took off 8 bases at V and 10 bases at J, with 12 bases between the two ends. The CDR3 runs 11 residues. Germline V gene data show CDR1 as SNHLY and CDR2 as FYNNEI. CDR3 sequence reads: CASGVNGEQFF. The CDR3 DNA reads as TGTGCCAGCGGTGTGAACGGCGAGCAGTTCTTC.

The sample holds many counts of this clonotype. The CDR3 is CASSYTSGGSYTDTQYF. CDR3 DNA sequence: TGTGCCAGCAGCTATACTAGCGGGGGGAGCTACACAGATACGCAGTATTTT. V and J are TRBV9 and TRBJ2-3; 12 nucleotides match TRBD2. With V trimmed by 4 bases and J by 2 bases, 8 bases remained unmatched. The germline V gene has CDR1 SGDLS and CDR2 YYNGEE. This CDR3 has 17 residues.

In regard to this clonotype: This likely comes from a read error, as the CDR3 has no conserved phenylalanine or tryptophan at its end. No DNA is shown, since the ends of the CDR3 on it are uncertain; the CDR3 is the one TCRdb lists. The J gene is TRBJ2-1, the V gene TRBV7-2; whether TRBD1, the table's D call, matches the DNA was not checked. The germline V gene has CDR1 SGHTA and CDR2 FQGNSA. The CDR3 adds up to 13 amino acids, both ends counted. The CDR3 protein is CASSHRQGVNPCI.

This chain joins TRBV10-3 and TRBJ1-6; D remains ambiguous. The V gene lost 8 bases and the J gene lost 11 bases, with 13 bases spanning the gap. This CDR3 comprises 12 residues. Germline values: CDR1 ENHRY, CDR2 SYGVKD. The chain's CDR3 is CAIGSINPPLHF. The CDR3, as DNA: TGTGCCATCGGCTCCATTAACCCACCCCTCCACTTT.

The chain combines TRBV6-2 or TRBV6-3 with TRBJ1-4; D may be TRBD1 (5 bases). Per the germline V gene, CDR1 is MNHEY and CDR2 is SVGEGT. This CDR3 spans 14 amino acids. The germline V and J ends were trimmed by 5 bases and 6 bases, with 13 bases remaining between them. CDR3 residues: CASSRRDSDEKLFF. CDR3 DNA: TGTGCCAGCAGTAGGCGGGACTCGGATGAAAAACTGTTTTTT.

The genes are TRBV15 and TRBJ1-5; no reliable D call. V lost 0 bases and J 0 bases, leaving 3 bases between the germline ends. CDR1 LNHNV and CDR2 YYDKDF come from the germline V gene (reference sequence). CDR3 size: 14 residues. The CDR3 is CATSRDFSNQPQHF. The CDR3, as DNA: TGTGCCACCAGCAGAGATTTTAGCAATCAGCCCCAGCATTTT. Based on the CDR3 plus reference TRBV15 and TRBJ1-5, the full variable domain is DAMVIQNPRYQVTQFGKPVTLSCSQTLNHNVMYWYQQKSSQAPKLLFHYYDKDFNNEADTPDNFQSRRPNTSFCFLDIRSPGLGDTAMYLCATSRDFSNQPQHFGDGTRLSIL.

The V and J genes are TRBV7-8 and TRBJ2-5; D gene unclear. Trimming cost V 5 bases and J 2 bases, with 15 bases left between them. In germline, CDR1 is SGHVS, CDR2 FQNEAQ. The CDR3 spans 15 residues. The CDR3: CASSHRRTTQETQYF. For the CDR3, the DNA is TGTGCCAGCAGCCACCGACGAACAACTCAAGAGACCCAGTACTTC.